This TCR beta chain derives from a study of OX40 agonist ivuxolimab in advanced cancers. Study as a whole: Ivuxolimab, an agonistic anti-OX40 (CD134) antibody, was given to patients. Six ivuxolimab dose levels, 0.01 to 10 mg/kg, were given intravenously every 2 weeks.

The method was immunoSEQ multiplex PCR; TCRdb's version includes in-frame clones alone and lacks a portion of them. This sample has about 73,000 clones; about 86% occur once, and the top ten carry around 2.3%. The J segment lost 4 bases and the V segment lost 6 bases, leaving 15 bases of the junction unmatched. The germline V gene encodes CDR1 SQVTM and CDR2 ANQGSEA. The CDR3 loop spans 17 amino acids. The specimen was CD4+ or CD8+ T cells sorted from blood, collected in a trial of the OX40 agonist ivuxolimab. V gene TRBV29-1 combines with J gene TRBJ2-7; 13 bases are a match to TRBD2. The clonotype originates from an adult with an advanced solid tumor such as melanoma, head and neck, liver or kidney cancer. The CDR3 nucleotides read TGCAGCGTGGGGACTAGCGGGACAAGGGCCTCGAGATACGAGCAGTACTTC. Its protein is CSVGTSGTRASRYEQYF.